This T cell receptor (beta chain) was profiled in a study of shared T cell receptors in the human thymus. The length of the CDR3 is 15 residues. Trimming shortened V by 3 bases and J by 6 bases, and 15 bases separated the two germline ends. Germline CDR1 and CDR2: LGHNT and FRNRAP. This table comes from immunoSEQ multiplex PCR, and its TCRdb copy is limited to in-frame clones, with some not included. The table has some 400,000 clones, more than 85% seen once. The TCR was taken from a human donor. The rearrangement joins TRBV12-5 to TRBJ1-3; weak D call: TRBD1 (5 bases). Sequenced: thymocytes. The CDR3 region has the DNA TGTGCTAGTGGTTTAAGGGCAGGGTCGGAAAACACCATATATTTT. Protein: CASGLRAGSENTIYF.